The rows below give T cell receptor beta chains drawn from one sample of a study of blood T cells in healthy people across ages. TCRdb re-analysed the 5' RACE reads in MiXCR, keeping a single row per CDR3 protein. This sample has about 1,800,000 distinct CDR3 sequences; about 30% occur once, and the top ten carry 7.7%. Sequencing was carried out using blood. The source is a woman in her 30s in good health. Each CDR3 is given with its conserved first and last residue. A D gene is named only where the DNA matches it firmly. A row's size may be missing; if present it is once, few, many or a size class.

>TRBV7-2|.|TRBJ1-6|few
TGTGCCAGCAGCTTAATGGGTGGAGGTAATTCACCCCTCCACTTT
CASSLMGGGNSPLHF
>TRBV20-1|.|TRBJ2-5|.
TGCAGTGCTATAACGGGGGTAGGGGAGACCCAGTACTTC
CSAITGVGETQYF
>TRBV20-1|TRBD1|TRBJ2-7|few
TGCAGTGTCCGGGACAGGGAGTACGAGCAGTACTTC
CSVRDREYEQYF
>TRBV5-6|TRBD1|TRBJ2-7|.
TGTGCCTGCAGCTTGACAGGGCAGTTCCACGAGCAGTACTTC
CACSLTGQFHEQYF
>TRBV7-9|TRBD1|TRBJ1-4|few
TGTGCCAGCAGCACCCCGGGACAGTCTAATGAAAAACTGTTTTTT
CASSTPGQSNEKLFF
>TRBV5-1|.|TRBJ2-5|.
TGCGCCAGCAGCTTGGACAGTTCGTGGAAAGAGACCCAGTACTTC
CASSLDSSWKETQYF
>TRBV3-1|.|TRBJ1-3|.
TGTGCCAGCGGCCAGACCCGGGACGGAAGAAACACCATATATTTT
CASGQTRDGRNTIYF
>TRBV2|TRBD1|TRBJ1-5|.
TGTGCCAGCCAAGACAGGGTAGGCCAGCCCCAGCATTTT
CASQDRVGQPQHF
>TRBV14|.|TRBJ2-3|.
TGTGCCAGCAGCCAAGATCTTCAGGTCACAGATACGCAGTATTTT
CASSQDLQVTDTQYF
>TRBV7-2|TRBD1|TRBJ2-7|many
TGTGCCAGCAGCTTAGGGACCGGGACAGGGGGATTCGAGCAGTACTTC
CASSLGTGTGGFEQYF
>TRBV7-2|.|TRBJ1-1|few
TGTGCCAGCAGCTCTCTCGGGGTGTCGGGCACTGAAGCTTTCTTT
CASSSLGVSGTEAFF
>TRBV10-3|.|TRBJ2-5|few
TGTGCCATCAGCCAGGGTTGGGGGGCACAAGAGACCCAGTACTTC
CAISQGWGAQETQYF
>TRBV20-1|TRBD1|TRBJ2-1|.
TGCAGTGCCCAAGGGACAGGGGTCGGCAATGAGCAGTTCTTC
CSAQGTGVGNEQFF
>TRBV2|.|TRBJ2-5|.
TGTGCCAGCAGTGAATACTACCAAGAGGCCCAGTACTTC
CASSEYYQEAQYF
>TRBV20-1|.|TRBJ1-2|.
TGCAGTGCTAGAGATCCGATGGGGGCAGGTGGCTACACCTTC
CSARDPMGAGGYTF
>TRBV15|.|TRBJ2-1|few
TGTGCCACCAGCCGACGCATGGGTAATGAGCAGTTCTTC
CATSRRMGNEQFF